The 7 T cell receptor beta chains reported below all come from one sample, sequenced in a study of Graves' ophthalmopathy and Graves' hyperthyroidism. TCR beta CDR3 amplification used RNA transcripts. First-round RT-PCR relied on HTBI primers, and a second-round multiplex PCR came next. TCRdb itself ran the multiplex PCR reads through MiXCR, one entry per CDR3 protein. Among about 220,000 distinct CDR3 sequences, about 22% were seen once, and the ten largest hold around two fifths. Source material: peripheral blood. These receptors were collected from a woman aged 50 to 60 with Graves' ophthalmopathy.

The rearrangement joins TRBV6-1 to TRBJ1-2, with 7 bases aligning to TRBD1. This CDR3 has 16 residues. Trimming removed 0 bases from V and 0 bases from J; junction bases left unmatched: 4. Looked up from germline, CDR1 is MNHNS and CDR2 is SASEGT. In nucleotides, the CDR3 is TGTGCCAGCAGTGAAGCGGGGACAGTCGCTAACTATGGCTACACCTTC. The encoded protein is CASSEAGTVANYGYTF.

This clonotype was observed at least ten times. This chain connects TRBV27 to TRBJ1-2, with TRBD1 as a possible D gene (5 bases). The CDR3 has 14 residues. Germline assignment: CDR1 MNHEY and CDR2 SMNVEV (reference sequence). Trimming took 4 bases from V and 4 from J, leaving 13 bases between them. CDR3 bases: TGTGCCAGCAGTTATCGGGGCAGGGCCTATGGCTACACCTTC. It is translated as CASSYRGRAYGYTF.

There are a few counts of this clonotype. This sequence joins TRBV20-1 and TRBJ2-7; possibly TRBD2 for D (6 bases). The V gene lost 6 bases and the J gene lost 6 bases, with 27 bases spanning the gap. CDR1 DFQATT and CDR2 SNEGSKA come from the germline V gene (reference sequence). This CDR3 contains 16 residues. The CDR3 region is CSASPLWPGGGGEQYF. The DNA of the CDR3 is TGCAGTGCGAGCCCCCTTTGGCCCGGGGGTGGGGGCGAGCAGTACTTC.

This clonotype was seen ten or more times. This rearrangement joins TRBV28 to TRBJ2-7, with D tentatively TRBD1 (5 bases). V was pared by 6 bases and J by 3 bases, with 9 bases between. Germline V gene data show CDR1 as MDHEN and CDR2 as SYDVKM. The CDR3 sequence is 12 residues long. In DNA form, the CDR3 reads TGTGCCAGCAGGGACACTTTCTACGAGCAGTACTTC. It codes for CASRDTFYEQYF. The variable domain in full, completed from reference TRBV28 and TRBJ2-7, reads DVKVTQSSRYLVKRTGEKVFLECVQDMDHENMFWYRQDPGLGLRLIYFSYDVKMKEKGDIPEGYSVSREKKERFSLILESASTNQTSMYLCASRDTFYEQYFGPGTRLTVT.

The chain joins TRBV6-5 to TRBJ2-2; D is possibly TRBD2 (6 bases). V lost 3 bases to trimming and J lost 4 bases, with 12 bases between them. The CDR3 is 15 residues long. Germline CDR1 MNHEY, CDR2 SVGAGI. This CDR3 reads CASSYTEGSTGELFF. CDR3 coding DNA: TGTGCCAGCAGTTATACGGAGGGGAGCACCGGGGAGCTGTTTTTT.

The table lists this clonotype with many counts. CDR3 sequence (DNA): TGTGCCAGCAGTGAAAGGGGGGCTGACGGAAACACCATATATTTT. Encoded protein: CASSERGADGNTIYF. The chain links TRBV2 to TRBJ1-3; TRBD1 might be the D (6 bases). This CDR3 is built from 15 residues. In germline, CDR1 is SNHLY, CDR2 FYNNEI. V lost 2 bases and J lost 4, with 12 bases in between.

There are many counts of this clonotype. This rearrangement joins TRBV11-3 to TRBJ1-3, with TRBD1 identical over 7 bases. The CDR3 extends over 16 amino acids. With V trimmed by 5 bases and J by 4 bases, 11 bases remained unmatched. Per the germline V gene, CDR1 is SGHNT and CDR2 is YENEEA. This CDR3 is CASSRGQLGSGNTIYF. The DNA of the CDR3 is TGTGCCAGCAGCCGGGGACAGCTCGGGTCCGGAAACACCATATATTTT.